The T cell receptor beta chain described here comes from a study of T cell changes during pregnancy in multiple sclerosis. Profiling relied on immunoSEQ multiplex PCR, and the TCRdb table lists in-frame clones only, not all of them. This sample yields about 60,000 clones, of which roughly 90% are seen a single time; around 2.3% belongs to the top ten. The CDR3 length is 15 residues. The junction had 9 bases not matched to a gene; V was cut back by 4 bases and J by 10 bases. Looked up from germline, CDR1 is SGHVS and CDR2 is FQNEAQ. The chain couples TRBV7-8 to TRBJ1-6; 8 bases fit TRBD1. The clonotype was recovered from a female donor with multiple sclerosis, enrolled in a pregnancy study. The sequenced sample was peripheral blood, obtained in the first trimester of pregnancy. The CDR3 is CASSYMTGEHSPLHF. CDR3 sequence (DNA): TGTGCCAGCAGCTATATGACAGGGGAGCACTCACCCCTCCACTTT.